This TCR beta chain derives from a study of T cell changes during pregnancy in multiple sclerosis. The germline CDR1 and CDR2 sequences are MNHEY and SMNVEV (reference sequence). J was trimmed by 7 bases and V by 3 bases; bases with no gene match: 3. The CDR3 is made up of 14 amino acids. Method: immunoSEQ multiplex PCR; TCRdb's copy keeps in-frame clones and lacks some. This table has about 50,000 clones, more than 85% appearing once. The chain links TRBV27 to TRBJ1-1, with 12 bases lining up with TRBD1. The origin of this receptor is a female donor with multiple sclerosis, enrolled in a pregnancy study. Sequenced here: CD8+ T cells from peripheral blood mononuclear cells, sampled after pregnancy. The CDR3 coding sequence is TGTGCCAGCAGTTTCGGGACAGGGGGCATTGAAGCTTTCTTT. Its protein product is CASSFGTGGIEAFF.